These 22 T cell receptor beta chains share one sample of origin, sequenced in a study of CD8+CD57+ T cells in acquired aplastic anemia. It was genomic DNA that served as the template for profiling TCR beta VDJ and CDR3. TCRdb re-called the reads with MiXCR, one entry per CDR3 protein. The sample has hundreds of thousands of distinct CDR3 sequences, 55% to 60% seen once. Sequenced material: sorted CD4+, CD8+, or CD8+CD57+ T cells (not recorded which) from PBMCs. The receptors shown here come from a human donor with severe aplastic anemia or a healthy control (not recorded which).

The DNA for the CDR3 is TGTGCCAGCAGTGGAAGCGGGGGACAATCCGGGGAGCTGTTTTTT. Translated: CASSGSGGQSGELFF. The chain recombines TRBV2 with TRBJ2-2, with 8 bases fitting TRBD2. V lost 4 bases and J lost 6; bases outside the gene matches: 7. CDR3 length equals 15 residues. CDR1 SNHLY and CDR2 FYNNEI come from the germline V gene.

This clonotype was observed a few times. The chain couples TRBV29-1 to TRBJ2-2, with 7 bases fitting TRBD1. CDR3 length equals 13 residues. Germline-derived CDR1 and CDR2 are SQVTM and ANQGSEA. J gave up 7 bases and V 6 bases, and 8 bases lay outside the gene matches. The CDR3 DNA reads TGCAGCGTCGGAACAGGGGCCGACGGGGAGCTGTTTTTT. This sequence encodes CSVGTGADGELFF.

This chain connects TRBV6-5 to TRBJ2-7; TRBD2 agrees at 8 bases. With the DNA end fitting TRBJ2-1 better, the J assignment may be wrong. Germline CDR1 MNHEY, CDR2 SVGAGI. CDR3 length: 11 amino acids. In DNA, the CDR3 is TGTGCCAGCAGCTCCGGGACTAGGCAGTTCTTC. It codes for CASSSGTRQFF.

To note about this clonotype: At one boundary the junction diverges from the germline segment, which might be a read error. The chain joins TRBV5-6 to TRBJ1-2; tentative D call: TRBD1 (5 bases). The germline CDR1 and CDR2 sequences are SGHDT and YYEEEE. The length of the CDR3 is 13 residues. The CDR3 region is CASSRSPGEGTFF. In nucleotides, the CDR3 is TGTGCCAGCAGCCGGTCCCCGGGAGAGGGGACCTTCTTC.

The V and J genes are TRBV9 and TRBJ1-1; D may be TRBD1 (6 bases). The CDR3 contains 15 residues. The germline gives CDR1 SGDLS, CDR2 YYNGEE. V was shortened by 4 bases and J by 5 bases, with 18 bases between the two germline ends. In DNA, the CDR3 is TGTGCCAGCAGCCCCTGGACAGACACACCGACTGAAGCTTTCTTT. Residues: CASSPWTDTPTEAFF. Together with reference TRBV9 and TRBJ1-1, the CDR3 gives the full variable domain: DSGVTQTPKHLITATGQRVTLRCSPRSGDLSVYWYQQSLDQGLQFLIQYYNGEERAKGNILERFSAQQFPDLHSELNLSSLELGDSALYFCASSPWTDTPTEAFFGQGTRLTVV.

In the case of this clonotype: One end of the junction does not line up with germline, which may come from a read error. The chain couples TRBV7-8 to TRBJ1-2, with unresolved D. This CDR3 spans 15 amino acids. CDR1 SGHVS and CDR2 FQNEAQ come from the germline V gene. The CDR3 reads CAGSEARSINYGYTF. In nucleotides, the CDR3 is TGTGCCGGCAGTGAAGCGAGGTCAATTAACTATGGCTACACCTTC.

This chain connects TRBV24-1 to TRBJ2-3, with TRBD1 identical over 8 bases. The V gene's germline CDR1 is KGHDR and CDR2 SFDVKD. The CDR3 has 16 residues. After removal of 0 bases from V and 6 bases from J, the junction contained 7 bases not matched to a gene. In nucleotides, the CDR3 is TGTGCCACCAGTGATTTGCAGGGGGCGGTTGCGGATACGCAGTATTTT. It specifies CATSDLQGAVADTQYF.

The chain employs TRBV20-1 and TRBJ2-2, with 9 positions matching TRBD2. The CDR3 has 15 residues. Germline V gene sequence: CDR1 DFQATT, CDR2 SNEGSKA (reference sequence). The J segment lost 1 base and the V segment lost 3 bases, leaving 3 bases of the junction unmatched. This CDR3 is CSASQTSGNTGELFF. In DNA form, the CDR3 reads TGCAGTGCTAGCCAGACTAGCGGGAACACCGGGGAGCTGTTTTTT.

The CDR3 nucleotides are TGTGCCAGCAGCTCGACAGGGCATGGCTACACCTTC. It translates to CASSSTGHGYTF. This sequence joins TRBV7-6 and TRBJ1-2, with 7 positions matching TRBD1. The J segment lost 6 bases and the V segment lost 4 bases, leaving 2 bases of the junction unmatched. There are 12 residues in the CDR3. Germline-derived CDR1 and CDR2 are SGHVS and FNYEAQ. The variable domain in full, completed from reference TRBV7-6 and TRBJ1-2, reads GAGVSQSPRYKVTKRGQDVALRCDPISGHVSLYWYRQALGQGPEFLTYFNYEAQQDKSGLPNDRFSAERPEGSISTLTIQRTEQRDSAMYRCASSSTGHGYTFGSGTRLTVV.

This clonotype was counted a few times. The genes are TRBV24-1 and TRBJ1-5; 9 bases are a match to TRBD1. Looked up from germline, CDR1 is KGHDR and CDR2 is SFDVKD. Trimming at V came to 5 bases and at J to 9 bases, leaving 7 bases not matched to a gene. The CDR3 runs 14 residues. DNA for the CDR3: TGTGCCACCAGTGGCGACAGGGGGGTACGGCCCCAGCATTTT. Translation: CATSGDRGVRPQHF.

In this sample, this clonotype turned up a few times. V gene TRBV19 combines with J gene TRBJ1-1; D perhaps matches TRBD1 (5 bases). CDR3 length: 13 residues. V lost 8 bases, J lost 9 bases, and 19 bases lay in between. Germline CDR1 is LNHDA and CDR2 is SQIVND (reference sequence). In DNA form, the CDR3 reads TGTGCCAGTGCGTACGAAACGGGACGTCAAGCTTTCTTT. Protein product: CASAYETGRQAFF.

The J gene is TRBJ1-1, the V gene TRBV10-2; possible D gene TRBD1, 5 bases. Germline CDR1 is WSHSY and CDR2 is SAAADI. The CDR3 extends over 13 amino acids. The V end lost 6 bases, the J end lost 4 bases, and 12 bases lay between the germline ends. CDR3 protein: CASRGPGGTEAFF. CDR3 in DNA: TGCGCCAGCAGGGGACCGGGGGGCACTGAAGCTTTCTTT.

This clonotype was seen many times. The V and J genes are TRBV12-3 or TRBV12-4 and TRBJ2-2; 12 bases are a match to TRBD2. Trimming at V came to 6 bases and at J to 6 bases, leaving 8 bases not matched to a gene. This CDR3 has 16 amino acids. CDR3 residues: CASRLRSSGGAGELFF. CDR3 in DNA: TGTGCCAGCAGACTTCGGTCTAGCGGGGGGGCCGGGGAGCTGTTTTTT.

Worth noting for this clonotype: Since a much larger clone is just one base distant, this may be a read error. The chain links TRBV5-1 to TRBJ1-1; possible D gene TRBD1, 6 bases. CDR3 length equals 15 residues. Germline CDR1 is SGHRS and CDR2 is YFSETQ. V lost 4 bases and J lost 3, with 16 bases in between. The CDR3 DNA is TGCGCCAGCAGCGCCCGGGGGCGGGAGGACACTGAAGCTTTCTTT. This sequence encodes CASSARGREDTEAFF.

Ten or more counts support this clonotype. The chain carries TRBV2 and TRBJ2-4, with 8 bases that match TRBD2. The CDR3 covers 13 residues. Germline-derived CDR1 and CDR2 are SNHLY and FYNNEI. After removal of 7 bases from V and 8 bases from J, the junction contained 7 bases not matched to a gene. This CDR3 is CASTFSGVDIQYF. CDR3 coding DNA: TGTGCCAGCACTTTTAGCGGGGTTGACATTCAGTACTTC.

The chain uses TRBV2 and TRBJ1-2; TRBD1 matches at 7 bases. The CDR3 consists of 15 residues. CDR1 and CDR2 from the germline V gene are SNHLY and FYNNEI. V was clipped by 6 bases and J by 3 bases; unmatched bases: 10. The CDR3 DNA follows: TGTGCCAGCAGGGGGGGAAGCGGGACAGACTATGGCTACACCTTC. Translation gives CASRGGSGTDYGYTF.

Worth noting for this clonotype: A much larger clone lies one base from this, so it may be a read error. This sequence joins TRBV3-1 and TRBJ2-2, with D hard to call. The germline V gene encodes CDR1 LGHDT and CDR2 YNNKEL (reference sequence). The CDR3 runs to 12 residues. Written as DNA, the CDR3 is TGTGCCAGCATCCAAAACCCCAGGGAGCTGTTTTTT. It specifies CASIQNPRELFF.

The chain couples TRBV10-3 to TRBJ2-3; D may match TRBD1 or TRBD2 (5 bases each). V lost 1 base, J lost 2 bases, and 19 bases lay in between. The CDR3 is made up of 18 amino acids. Germline values: CDR1 ENHRY, CDR2 SYGVKD. CDR3 nucleotides: TGTGCCATCAGTGAGTACCACTCCCTTAGAGGGGACACAGATACGCAGTATTTT. Protein: CAISEYHSLRGDTDTQYF.

This sequence joins TRBV4-1 and TRBJ2-7; no clear D gene. CDR3 length equals 13 residues. Germline assignment: CDR1 MGHRA and CDR2 YSYEKL. Between the trimmed V and J ends, which lost 5 bases and 7 bases, there was a span of 15 bases. The DNA of the CDR3 is TGCGCCAGCAGCTCGAGCTCCTACAATGAGCAGTACTTC. Residues: CASSSSSYNEQYF.

V usage is TRBV25-1 and J usage is TRBJ1-6; possibly TRBD1 for D (5 bases). Germline loops: CDR1 MGHDK, CDR2 SYGVNS. The CDR3 is made up of 14 amino acids. The V end was cut by 10 bases, the J end by 5 bases, with 15 bases between. CDR3 nucleotide sequence: TGTGCCACCCGAACAGGACTGCATAATTCACCCCTCCACTTT. Translated: CATRTGLHNSPLHF.

V and J are TRBV2 and TRBJ1-6; D remains unclear. This CDR3 has 12 amino acids. CDR1 is SNHLY and CDR2 is FYNNEI in the germline V gene. Trimming shortened V by 7 bases and J by 9 bases, and 10 bases separated the two germline ends. This chain's CDR3 is CASTVGSSPLHF. CDR3 nucleotide sequence: TGTGCCAGCACTGTCGGGAGTTCACCCCTCCACTTT.

This clonotype turned up a few times. The chain is built from TRBV7-7 and TRBJ2-5; perhaps TRBD1 as D (7 bases). This CDR3 contains 15 residues. The V gene lost 1 base and the J gene lost 2 bases, with 11 bases spanning the gap. CDR1 is SSHAT and CDR2 is FNYEAQ in the germline V gene (reference sequence). CDR3 in amino acids: CASSLVEGAQETQYF. The CDR3 DNA follows: TGTGCCAGCAGCTTAGTGGAGGGGGCTCAAGAGACCCAGTACTTC.